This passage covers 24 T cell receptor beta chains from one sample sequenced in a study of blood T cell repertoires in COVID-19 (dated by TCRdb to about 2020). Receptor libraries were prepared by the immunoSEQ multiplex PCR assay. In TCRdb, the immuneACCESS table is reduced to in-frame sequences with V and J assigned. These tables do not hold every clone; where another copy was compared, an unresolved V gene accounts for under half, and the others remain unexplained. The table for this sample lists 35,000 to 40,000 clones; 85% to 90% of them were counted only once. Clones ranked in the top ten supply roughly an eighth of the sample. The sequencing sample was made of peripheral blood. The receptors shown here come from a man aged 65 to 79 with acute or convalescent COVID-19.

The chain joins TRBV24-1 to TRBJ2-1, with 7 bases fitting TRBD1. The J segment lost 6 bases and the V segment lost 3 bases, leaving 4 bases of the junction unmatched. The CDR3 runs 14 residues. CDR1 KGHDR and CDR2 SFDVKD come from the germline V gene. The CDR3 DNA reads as TGTGCCACCAGTGATCCCAGGACAGGCAATGAGCAGTTCTTC. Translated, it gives CATSDPRTGNEQFF.

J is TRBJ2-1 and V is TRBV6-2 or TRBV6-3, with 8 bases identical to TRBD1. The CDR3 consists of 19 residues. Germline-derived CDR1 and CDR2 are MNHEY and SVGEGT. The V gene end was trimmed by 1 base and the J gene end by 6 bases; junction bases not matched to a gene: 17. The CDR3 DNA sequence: TGTGCCAGCAGTTACTACGACCTAGGAGCCGGGACAGGCAGCAATGAGCAGTTCTTC. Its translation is CASSYYDLGAGTGSNEQFF.

The CDR3 is CASSQDPTLPGYTF. CDR3 nucleotides: TGCGCCAGCAGCCAAGATCCTACTCTCCCGGGCTACACCTTC. This sequence joins TRBV4-3 and TRBJ1-2; D remains ambiguous. CDR1 is LGHNA and CDR2 is YSLEER in the germline V gene. Trimming pared 0 bases from V and 8 bases from J, leaving 13 bases between. This CDR3 region has 14 residues.

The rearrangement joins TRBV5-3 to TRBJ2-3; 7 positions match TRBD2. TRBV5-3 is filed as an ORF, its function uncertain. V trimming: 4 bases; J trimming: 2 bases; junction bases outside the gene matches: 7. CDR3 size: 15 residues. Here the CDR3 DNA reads TGTGCCAGAAGCCTGGGGAGGGGCTACACAGATACGCAGTATTTT. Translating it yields CARSLGRGYTDTQYF.

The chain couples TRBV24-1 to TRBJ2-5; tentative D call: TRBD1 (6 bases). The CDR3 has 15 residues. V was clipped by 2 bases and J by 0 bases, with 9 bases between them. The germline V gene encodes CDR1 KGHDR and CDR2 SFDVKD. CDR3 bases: TGTGCCACCAGTGATTCTCAGGGGTACCAAGAGACCCAGTACTTC. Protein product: CATSDSQGYQETQYF.

The CDR3: CASSLTYYEQYF. In DNA, the CDR3 is TGTGCCAGCAGCCTCACTTACTACGAGCAGTACTTC. The chain combines TRBV3-1 (or the pseudogene TRBV3-2) with TRBJ2-7; no reliable D call. The CDR3 is 12 amino acids. Germline V gene sequence: CDR1 LGHDT, CDR2 YNNKEL (reference sequence). V lost 4 bases and J 3 bases, leaving 7 bases between the germline ends.

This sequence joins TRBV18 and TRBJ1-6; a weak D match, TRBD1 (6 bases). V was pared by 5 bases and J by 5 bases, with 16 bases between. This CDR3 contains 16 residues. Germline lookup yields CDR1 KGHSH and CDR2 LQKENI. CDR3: CASSRIGQLDNSPLHF. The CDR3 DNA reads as TGTGCCAGCTCAAGGATTGGACAGTTAGATAATTCACCCCTCCACTTT.

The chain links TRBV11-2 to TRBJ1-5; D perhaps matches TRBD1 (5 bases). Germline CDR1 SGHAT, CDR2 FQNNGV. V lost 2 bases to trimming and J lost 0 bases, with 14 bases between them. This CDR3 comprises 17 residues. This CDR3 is CASSLQGGGFSNQPQHF. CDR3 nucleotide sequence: TGTGCCAGCAGCTTACAGGGAGGAGGATTTAGCAATCAGCCCCAGCATTTT.

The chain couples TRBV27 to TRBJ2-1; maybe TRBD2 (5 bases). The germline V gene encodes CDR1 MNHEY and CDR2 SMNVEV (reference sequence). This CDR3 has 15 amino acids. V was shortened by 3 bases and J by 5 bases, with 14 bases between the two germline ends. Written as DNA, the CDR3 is TGTGCCAGCAGTTTCCGCCCCGGACTGGACAATGAGCAGTTCTTC. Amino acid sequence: CASSFRPGLDNEQFF.

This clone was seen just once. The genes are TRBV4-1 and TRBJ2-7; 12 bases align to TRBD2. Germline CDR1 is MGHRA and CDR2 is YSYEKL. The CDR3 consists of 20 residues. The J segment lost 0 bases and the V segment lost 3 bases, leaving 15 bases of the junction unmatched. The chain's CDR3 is CASSQWGGLAGPFVSYEQYF. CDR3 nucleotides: TGCGCCAGCAGCCAGTGGGGGGGACTAGCGGGCCCCTTCGTCTCCTACGAGCAGTACTTC.

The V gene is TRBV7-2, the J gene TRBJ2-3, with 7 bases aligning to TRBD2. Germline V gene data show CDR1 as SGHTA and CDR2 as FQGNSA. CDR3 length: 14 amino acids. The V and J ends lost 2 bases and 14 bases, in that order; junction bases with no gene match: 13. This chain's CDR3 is CASSLLAGASGSYF. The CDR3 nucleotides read TGTGCCAGCAGCTTACTCGCGGGAGCCTCTGGTTCGTATTTT.

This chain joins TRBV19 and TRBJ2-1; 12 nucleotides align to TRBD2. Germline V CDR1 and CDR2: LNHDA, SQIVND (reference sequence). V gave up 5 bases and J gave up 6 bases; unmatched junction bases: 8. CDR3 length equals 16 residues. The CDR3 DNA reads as TGTGCCAGTAGTCTTATGAGGACTAGCGGGACCAATGAGCAGTTCTTC. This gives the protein CASSLMRTSGTNEQFF.

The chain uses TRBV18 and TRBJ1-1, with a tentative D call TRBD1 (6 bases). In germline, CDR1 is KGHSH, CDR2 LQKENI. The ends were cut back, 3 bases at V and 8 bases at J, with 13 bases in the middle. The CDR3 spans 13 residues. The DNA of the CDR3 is TGTGCCAGCTCACCCGGGGCAGGGGAGGAAGCTTTCTTT. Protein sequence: CASSPGAGEEAFF.

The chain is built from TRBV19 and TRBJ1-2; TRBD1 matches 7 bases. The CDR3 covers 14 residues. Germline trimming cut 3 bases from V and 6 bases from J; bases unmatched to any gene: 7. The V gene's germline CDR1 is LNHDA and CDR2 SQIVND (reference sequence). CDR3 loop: CASSILTGRDGYTF. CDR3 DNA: TGTGCCAGTAGTATCTTGACAGGGCGAGATGGCTACACCTTC.

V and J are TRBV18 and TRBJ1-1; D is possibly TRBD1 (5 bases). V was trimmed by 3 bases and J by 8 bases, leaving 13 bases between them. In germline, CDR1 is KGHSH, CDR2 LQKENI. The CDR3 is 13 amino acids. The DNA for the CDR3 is TGTGCCAGCTCACCGGGGGGGACGCAGGAAGCTTTCTTT. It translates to CASSPGGTQEAFF.

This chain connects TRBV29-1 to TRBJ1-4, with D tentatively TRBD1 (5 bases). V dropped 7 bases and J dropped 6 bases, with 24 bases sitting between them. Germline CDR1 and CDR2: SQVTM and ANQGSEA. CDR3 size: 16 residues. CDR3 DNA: TGCAGCGCATCGGGACTTTACTCAACTCGGGATGAAAAACTGTTTTTT. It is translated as CSASGLYSTRDEKLFF.

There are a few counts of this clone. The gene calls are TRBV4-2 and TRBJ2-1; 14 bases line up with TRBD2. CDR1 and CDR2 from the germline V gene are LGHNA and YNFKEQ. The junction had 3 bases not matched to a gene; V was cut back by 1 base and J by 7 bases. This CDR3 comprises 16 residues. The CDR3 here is CASSQGGTSGRNEQFF. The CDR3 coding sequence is TGTGCCAGCAGCCAAGGCGGGACTAGCGGGAGAAATGAGCAGTTCTTC.

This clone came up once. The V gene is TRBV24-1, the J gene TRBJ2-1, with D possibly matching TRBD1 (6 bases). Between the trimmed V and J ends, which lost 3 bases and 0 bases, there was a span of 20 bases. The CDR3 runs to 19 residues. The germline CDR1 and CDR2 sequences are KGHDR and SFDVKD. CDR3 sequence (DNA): TGTGCCACCAGTGATCCAGGGGATAAGCCGGGGCGCTCCTACAATGAGCAGTTCTTC. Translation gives CATSDPGDKPGRSYNEQFF.

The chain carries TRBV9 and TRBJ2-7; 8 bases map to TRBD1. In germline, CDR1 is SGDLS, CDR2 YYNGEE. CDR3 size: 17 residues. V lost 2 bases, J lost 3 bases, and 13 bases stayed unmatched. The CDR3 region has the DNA TGTGCCAGCAGCGTCTCAGGACAGGGCGCGAACTACTACGAGCAGTACTTC. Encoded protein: CASSVSGQGANYYEQYF.

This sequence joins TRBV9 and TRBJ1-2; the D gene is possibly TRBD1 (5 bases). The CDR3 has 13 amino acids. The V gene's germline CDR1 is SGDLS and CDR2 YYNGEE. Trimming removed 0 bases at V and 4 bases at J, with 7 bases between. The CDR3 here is CASSVGQTYGYTF. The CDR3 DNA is TGTGCCAGCAGCGTAGGACAGACCTATGGCTACACCTTC.

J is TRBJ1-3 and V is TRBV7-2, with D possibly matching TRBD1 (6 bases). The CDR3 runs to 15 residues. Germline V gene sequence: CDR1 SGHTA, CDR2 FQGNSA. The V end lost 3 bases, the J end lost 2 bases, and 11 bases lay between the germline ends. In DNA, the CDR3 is TGTGCCAGCAGCTTTTTCGGGACACCTGGAAACACCATATATTTT. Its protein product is CASSFFGTPGNTIYF. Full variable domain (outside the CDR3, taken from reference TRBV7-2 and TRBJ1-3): GAGVSQSPSNKVTEKGKDVELRCDPISGHTALYWYRQSLGQGLEFLIYFQGNSAPDKSGLPSDRFSAERTGGSVSTLTIQRTQQEDSAVYLCASSFFGTPGNTIYFGEGSWLTVV.

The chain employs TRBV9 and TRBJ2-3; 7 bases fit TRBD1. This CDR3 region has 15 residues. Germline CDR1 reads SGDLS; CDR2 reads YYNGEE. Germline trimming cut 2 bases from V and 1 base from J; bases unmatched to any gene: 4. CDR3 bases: TGTGCCAGCAGCGTGACAGGGCACGGCACAGATACGCAGTATTTT. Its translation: CASSVTGHGTDTQYF.

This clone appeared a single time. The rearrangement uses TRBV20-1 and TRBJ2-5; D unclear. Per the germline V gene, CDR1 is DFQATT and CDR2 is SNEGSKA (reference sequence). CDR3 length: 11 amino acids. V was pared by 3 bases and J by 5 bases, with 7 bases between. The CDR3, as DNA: TGCAGTGCTAGTTCCCGGGAGACCCAGTACTTC. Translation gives CSASSRETQYF.

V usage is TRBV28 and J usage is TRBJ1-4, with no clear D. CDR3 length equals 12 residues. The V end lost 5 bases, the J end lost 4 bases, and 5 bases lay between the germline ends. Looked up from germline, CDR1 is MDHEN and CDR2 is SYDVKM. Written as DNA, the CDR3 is TGTGCCAGCAGTCCACTTAATGAAAAACTGTTTTTT. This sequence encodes CASSPLNEKLFF.